This T cell receptor (beta chain) originates from a study of early T cells in non-severe SARS-CoV-2 infection. The CDR3 is 13 residues long. Trimming removed 5 bases from V and 4 bases from J, with 11 bases in between. Germline CDR1 reads SGHAT; CDR2 reads FQNNGV. For this clonotype: The antigen remains unidentified.

TCRdb fed the 5' RACE reads into MiXCR, producing one record per CDR3 protein. In the table there are approximately 29,000 distinct CDR3 sequences, 6% of which are singletons. Whole-study findings and limits: VDJdb matching, biased toward anti-spike CD8 responses, missed private and CD4 specificities.

Sequencing was performed on whole blood, taken at baseline. The rearrangement links TRBV11-2 to TRBJ1-2; D call uncertain. The TCR was taken from an adult who was a healthcare worker with PCR-confirmed SARS-CoV-2 infection or an uninfected control (not recorded which). DNA of the CDR3: TGTGCCAGCAGCCTACAAGGCAGCTATGGCTACACCTTC. Translating gives CASSLQGSYGYTF.